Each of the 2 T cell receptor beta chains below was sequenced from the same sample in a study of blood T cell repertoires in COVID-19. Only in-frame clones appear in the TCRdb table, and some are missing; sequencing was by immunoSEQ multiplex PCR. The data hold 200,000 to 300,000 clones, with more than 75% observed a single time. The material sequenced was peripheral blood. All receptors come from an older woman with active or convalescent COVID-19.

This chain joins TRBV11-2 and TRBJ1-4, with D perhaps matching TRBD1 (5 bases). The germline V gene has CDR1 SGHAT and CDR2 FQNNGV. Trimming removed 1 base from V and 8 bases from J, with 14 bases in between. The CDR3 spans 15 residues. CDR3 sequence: CASSLATTASEKLFF. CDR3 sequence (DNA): TGTGCCAGCAGCTTAGCCACGACAGCTTCGGAAAAACTGTTTTTT.

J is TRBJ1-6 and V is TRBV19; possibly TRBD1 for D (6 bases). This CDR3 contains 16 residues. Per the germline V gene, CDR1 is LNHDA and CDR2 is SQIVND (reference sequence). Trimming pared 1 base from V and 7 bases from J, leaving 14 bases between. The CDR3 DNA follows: TGTGCCAGTAGTATAGCCGGGACAAGGGTAAATTCACCCCTCCACTTT. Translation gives CASSIAGTRVNSPLHF.